One and the same sample provided the 8 T cell receptor beta chains below, sequenced in a study of Tregs in tolerant kidney transplant recipients. TCRdb's table, derived via immunoSEQ multiplex PCR, lists solely in-frame clones and lacks some. The sample includes about 83,000 clones, less than 98% seen only once; the top ten take 0.55% to 0.6%. The sample in question was CD4+ T cells from blood, obtained before the transplant. These receptors were taken from a human donor who received a combined kidney and bone marrow transplant.

This chain connects TRBV29-1 to TRBJ2-7, with D perhaps matching TRBD1 (5 bases). The CDR3 contains 15 residues. CDR1 and CDR2 (germline): SQVTM, ANQGSEA. V was clipped by 5 bases and J by 3 bases, with 20 bases between them. The CDR3 region has the DNA TGCAGCGTTACCACCACCGACAGACCGGGCTACGAGCAGTACTTC. Amino acids: CSVTTTDRPGYEQYF.

The chain employs TRBV19 and TRBJ2-1; D gene unclear. Per germline, CDR1 LNHDA and CDR2 SQIVND (reference sequence). Trimming took 5 bases from V and 7 from J, leaving 9 bases between them. CDR3 length equals 12 residues. The CDR3 sequence: CASSLTLNEQFF. The CDR3 bases are TGTGCCAGTAGTCTAACCCTAAATGAGCAGTTCTTC.

The chain has TRBV9 and TRBJ1-3; D is uncertain. The CDR3 sequence is 14 residues long. The V end lost 4 bases, the J end lost 2 bases, and 10 bases lay between the germline ends. Germline CDR1 is SGDLS and CDR2 is YYNGEE. The CDR3 is CASSSTDPGNTIYF. The CDR3 DNA follows: TGTGCCAGCAGCTCTACAGATCCTGGAAACACCATATATTTT.

The chain couples TRBV9 to TRBJ2-3; TRBD2 agrees at 7 bases. CDR3 length: 15 amino acids. Germline V lookup: CDR1 SGDLS, CDR2 YYNGEE. V trimming: 0 bases; J trimming: 2 bases; junction bases outside the gene matches: 3. As DNA, the CDR3 is TGTGCCAGCAGCGTAGAGGGAGGGTTCACAGATACGCAGTATTTT. It codes for CASSVEGGFTDTQYF.

This clone occurred once. The J gene is TRBJ1-5, the V gene TRBV19; possibly TRBD1 for D (6 bases). The CDR3 is 18 amino acids. Trimming pared 5 bases from V and 0 bases from J, leaving 20 bases between. Germline V gives CDR1 LNHDA, CDR2 SQIVND (reference sequence). CDR3 loop: CASSYRAPNLFSNQPQHF. The CDR3 DNA sequence: TGTGCCAGTAGTTACAGGGCCCCAAATTTATTTAGCAATCAGCCCCAGCATTTT.

The V and J genes are TRBV4-1 and TRBJ1-4; D perhaps matches TRBD1 (6 bases). Germline assignment: CDR1 MGHRA and CDR2 YSYEKL. V lost 3 bases and J 4 bases, leaving 9 bases between the germline ends. This CDR3 is 14 amino acids long. CDR3 loop: CASSQTGINEKLFF. CDR3 coding DNA: TGCGCCAGCAGCCAGACAGGCATTAATGAAAAACTGTTTTTT.

The CDR3 DNA sequence: TGTGCCAGCAGTTCAGGACAGTACACCGGGGAGCTGTTTTTT. Translated: CASSSGQYTGELFF. The gene calls are TRBV28 and TRBJ2-2, with D maybe TRBD1 (6 bases). This CDR3 is built from 14 residues. Germline CDR1 MDHEN, CDR2 SYDVKM. V lost 4 bases, J lost 3 bases, and 9 bases lay in between.

The chain employs TRBV7-8 and TRBJ2-6; 7 bases map to TRBD2. J was trimmed by 3 bases and V by 0 bases; bases with no gene match: 5. Germline V CDR1 and CDR2: SGHVS, FQNEAQ. CDR3 length: 17 residues. CDR3 amino acids: CASSLASGGGGANVLTF. CDR3 DNA: TGTGCCAGCAGCTTAGCTTCGGGGGGTGGTGGGGCCAACGTCCTGACTTTC. Variable domain in full (rest from reference TRBV7-8 and TRBJ2-6): GAGVSQSPRYKVAKRGQDVALRCDPISGHVSLFWYQQALGQGPEFLTYFQNEAQLDKSGLPSDRFFAERPEGSVSTLKIQRTQQEDSAVYLCASSLASGGGGANVLTFGAGSRLTVL.